This T cell receptor (beta chain) appears in the sequencing data of a study of blood T cell repertoires in COVID-19. About the research overall: The study drew acute and convalescent COVID-19 samples from the United States, Italy and Spain. Sources were T cells, B-cell-depleted T cells, or PBMCs; the material itself was cDNA or gDNA.

In the source study's methods: Reference gene primer amplification in the assay estimated nucleated cell counts. Some clones are missing from TCRdb's copy, which holds only in-frame ones; the method was immunoSEQ multiplex PCR. Clonal size and the V and J genes are those of that table, whereas D and trimming came from the DNA. The data hold about 200,000 clones, with approximately 82% observed a single time. The sample consisted of peripheral blood. The receptor was derived from a man between 45 and 60 years old with active or convalescent COVID-19.

CDR3 in DNA: TGTGCCAGCAGCCTAGTATGGTCGACAAGTTATGGCTACACCTTC. The encoded protein is CASSLVWSTSYGYTF. The chain carries TRBV7-2 and TRBJ1-2; D is uncertain. Germline CDR1 and CDR2: SGHTA and FQGNSA. The V end was cut by 5 bases, the J end by 5 bases, with 18 bases between. CDR3 length: 15 amino acids.